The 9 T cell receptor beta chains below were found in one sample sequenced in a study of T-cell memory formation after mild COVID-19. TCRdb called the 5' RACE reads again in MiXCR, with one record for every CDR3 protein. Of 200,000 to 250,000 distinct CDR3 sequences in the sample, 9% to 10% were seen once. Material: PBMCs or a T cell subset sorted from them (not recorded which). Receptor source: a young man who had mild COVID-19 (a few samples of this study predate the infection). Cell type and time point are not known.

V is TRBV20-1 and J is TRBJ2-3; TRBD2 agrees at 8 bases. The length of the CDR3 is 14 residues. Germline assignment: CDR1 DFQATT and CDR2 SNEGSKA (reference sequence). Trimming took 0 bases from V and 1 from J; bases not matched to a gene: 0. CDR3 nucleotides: TGCAGTGCTAGAGAACTAGCGGGCACAGATACGCAGTATTTT. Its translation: CSARELAGTDTQYF.

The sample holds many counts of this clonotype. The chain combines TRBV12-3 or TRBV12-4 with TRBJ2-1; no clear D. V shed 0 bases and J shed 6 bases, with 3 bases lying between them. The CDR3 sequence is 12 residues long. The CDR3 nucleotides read TGTGCCAGCAGTTTAGCGGGCAATGAGCAGTTCTTC. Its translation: CASSLAGNEQFF.

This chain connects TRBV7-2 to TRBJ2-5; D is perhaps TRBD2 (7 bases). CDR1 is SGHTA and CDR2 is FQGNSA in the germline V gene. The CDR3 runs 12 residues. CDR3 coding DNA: TGTGCAGTGGCGGGGGCAGGGGAGACCCAGTACTTC. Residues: CAVAGAGETQYF.

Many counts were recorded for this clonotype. The CDR3 reads CASATDTYEQYF. As DNA, the CDR3 is TGTGCCAGCGCTACGGACACCTACGAGCAGTACTTC. The chain links TRBV2 to TRBJ2-7; tentative D call: TRBD1 (5 bases). The CDR3 runs to 12 residues. Germline CDR1 is SNHLY and CDR2 is FYNNEI. V gave up 8 bases and J gave up 2 bases, with 10 bases separating them.

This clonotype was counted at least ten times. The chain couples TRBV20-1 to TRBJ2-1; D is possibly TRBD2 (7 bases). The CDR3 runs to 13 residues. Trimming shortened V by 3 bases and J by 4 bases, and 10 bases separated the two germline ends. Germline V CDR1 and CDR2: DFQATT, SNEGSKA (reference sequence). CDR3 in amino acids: CSASRGAYNEQFF. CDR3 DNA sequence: TGCAGTGCTAGTCGGGGGGCATACAATGAGCAGTTCTTC.

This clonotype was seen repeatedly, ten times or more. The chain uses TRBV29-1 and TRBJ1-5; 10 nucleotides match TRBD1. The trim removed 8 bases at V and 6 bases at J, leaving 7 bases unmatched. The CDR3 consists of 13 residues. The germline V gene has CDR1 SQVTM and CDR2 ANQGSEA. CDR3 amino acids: CSSGTGVGQPQHF. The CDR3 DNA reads TGCAGCTCCGGGACAGGGGTCGGTCAGCCCCAGCATTTT.

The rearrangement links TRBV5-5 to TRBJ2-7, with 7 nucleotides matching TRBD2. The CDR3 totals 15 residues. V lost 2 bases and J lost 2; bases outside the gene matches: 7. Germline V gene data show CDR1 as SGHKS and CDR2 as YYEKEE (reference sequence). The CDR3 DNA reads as TGTGCCAGCAGCTTAACCGGGACTAATGCCTACGAGCAGTACGTC. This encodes CASSLTGTNAYEQYV.

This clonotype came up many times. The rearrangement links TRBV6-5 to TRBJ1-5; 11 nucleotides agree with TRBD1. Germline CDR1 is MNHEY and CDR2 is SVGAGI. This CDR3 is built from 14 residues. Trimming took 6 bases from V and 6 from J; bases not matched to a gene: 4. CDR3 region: CASSKGTGGQPQHF. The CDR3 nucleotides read TGTGCCAGCAGCAAAGGGACAGGGGGTCAGCCCCAGCATTTT.

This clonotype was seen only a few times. The CDR3 DNA follows: TGTGCCAGCAGCCAAGAACCAGGAGATACGCAGTATTTT. Its protein product is CASSQEPGDTQYF. The chain joins TRBV3-1 to TRBJ2-3; D not resolved. V lost 0 bases and J lost 5, with 6 bases in between. Per germline, CDR1 LGHDT and CDR2 YNNKEL (reference sequence). This CDR3 is built from 13 residues.